Presented here are 32 T cell receptor beta chains from one specimen sequenced in a study of T-cell memory formation after mild COVID-19. Each CDR3 protein gets one entry after TCRdb re-called the 5' RACE reads with MiXCR. The sample records more than 350,000 distinct CDR3 sequences, 15% to 20% being singletons. What was sequenced was PBMCs or a T cell subset sorted from them (not recorded which). These receptors were collected from a man aged 18 to 30 who had mild COVID-19 (a few samples of this study predate the infection). Cell type and time point are not known.

This chain joins TRBV30 and TRBJ2-2; tentatively, D is TRBD1 or TRBD2 (5 bases each). Germline CDR1 GTSNPN, CDR2 SVGIG (reference sequence). V was cut by 3 bases and J by 1 base, with 6 bases left in between. This CDR3 region has 13 residues. The CDR3 DNA is TGTGCCTGGAGGGGGGTGAACACCGGGGAGCTGTTTTTT. Translation gives CAWRGVNTGELFF.

In its sample, this clonotype was seen a few times. The chain recombines TRBV10-3 with TRBJ2-1, with 8 nucleotides matching TRBD1. Trimming removed 8 bases from V and 2 bases from J; junction bases left unmatched: 2. Germline assignment: CDR1 ENHRY and CDR2 SYGVKD. CDR3 length equals 13 residues. The CDR3 DNA reads TGTGCCATCGGACAGGGCACCTACAATGAGCAGTTCTTC. Residues: CAIGQGTYNEQFF.

The chain employs TRBV11-2 and TRBJ2-3, with 11 nucleotides matching TRBD2. V gave up 11 bases and J gave up 2 bases; unmatched junction bases: 6. The germline CDR1 and CDR2 sequences are SGHAT and FQNNGV. This CDR3 comprises 14 residues. The CDR3 sequence: CASGTSGFTDTQYF. DNA of the CDR3: TGTGCCTCCGGGACTAGCGGATTCACAGATACGCAGTATTTT.

The chain has TRBV12-3 or TRBV12-4 and TRBJ1-1, with 7 bases lining up with TRBD1. Trimming took 3 bases from V and 0 from J; bases not matched to a gene: 10. The CDR3 has 17 amino acids. CDR3 amino acids: CASSFSGRGQMNTEAFF. In DNA, the CDR3 is TGTGCCAGCAGTTTTTCGGGTCGGGGACAGATGAACACTGAAGCTTTCTTT.

This clonotype came up a few times. The chain combines TRBV20-1 with TRBJ2-1; 12 positions agree with TRBD2. V shed 0 bases, J shed 10 bases, and the junction held 1 base outside the gene matches. Germline V lookup: CDR1 DFQATT, CDR2 SNEGSKA (reference sequence). This CDR3 is 13 amino acids long. This CDR3 is CSARDGLAGEQFF. DNA of the CDR3: TGCAGTGCTAGAGATGGACTAGCGGGGGAGCAGTTCTTC.

This chain uses TRBV20-1 with TRBJ1-3, with D hard to call. The CDR3 has 12 amino acids. Germline lookup yields CDR1 DFQATT and CDR2 SNEGSKA (reference sequence). Trimming stripped 3 bases from V and 0 bases from J, with 3 bases between. This CDR3 is CSASISGNTIYF. CDR3 in DNA: TGCAGTGCTAGCATCTCTGGAAACACCATATATTTT.

This clonotype occurred many times. V is TRBV4-2 and J is TRBJ2-2; D perhaps matches TRBD2 (5 bases). Trimming removed 4 bases at V and 9 bases at J, with 9 bases between. This CDR3 contains 12 residues. Germline CDR1 is LGHNA and CDR2 is YNFKEQ. The CDR3 loop reads CASSPEGRELFF. The CDR3 DNA reads TGTGCCAGCAGCCCCGAGGGAAGGGAGCTGTTTTTT.

The chain uses TRBV20-1 and TRBJ2-5, with D uncertain. The CDR3 consists of 13 residues. Trimming cost V 0 bases and J 1 base, with 6 bases left between them. Germline CDR1 reads DFQATT; CDR2 reads SNEGSKA (reference sequence). The CDR3, as DNA: TGCAGTGCTAGAGATTGGGGCCAAGAGACCCAGTACTTC. It translates to CSARDWGQETQYF.

This clonotype showed up just a few times. The chain employs TRBV7-2 and TRBJ2-7; TRBD2 aligns across 9 bases. The CDR3 loop spans 16 amino acids. Germline CDR1 reads SGHTA; CDR2 reads FQGNSA. Trimming at V came to 2 bases and at J to 2 bases, leaving 7 bases not matched to a gene. This CDR3 reads CASSLSGAGGAYEQYF. Here the CDR3 DNA reads TGTGCCAGCAGCTTATCGGGAGCGGGGGGAGCCTACGAGCAGTACTTC.

The chain links TRBV29-1 to TRBJ2-5; D ambiguous. CDR1 is SQVTM, CDR2 ANQGSEA, per germline. The CDR3 length is 11 residues. Trimming took 7 bases from V and 4 from J, leaving 10 bases between them. The CDR3 bases are TGCAGCGGGGCGATGGGAGAGACCCAGTACTTC. Translated: CSGAMGETQYF.

This clonotype was detected only a few times. The J gene is TRBJ1-3, the V gene TRBV12-3 or TRBV12-4; D is ambiguous. CDR3 length: 16 residues. Trimming pared 1 base from V and 0 bases from J, leaving 10 bases between. DNA for the CDR3: TGTGCCAGCAGTTTAGAGCGGGCTAGCTCTGGAAACACCATATATTTT. Residues: CASSLERASSGNTIYF.

The CDR3 region is CASSLAGVDGLDTQYF. The CDR3 region has the DNA TGCGCCAGCAGCTTGGCCGGGGTAGACGGGTTGGATACGCAGTATTTT. The V and J genes are TRBV5-1 and TRBJ2-3, with D tentatively TRBD2 (5 bases). The CDR3 is made up of 16 amino acids. From germline, CDR1 is SGHRS and CDR2 YFSETQ. V was pared by 0 bases and J by 6 bases, with 17 bases between.

The V and J genes are TRBV4-3 and TRBJ1-1; weak D call: TRBD1 (5 bases). Germline V CDR1 and CDR2: LGHNA, YSLEER. Deletions cut 0 bases from V and 10 bases from J, with 15 bases between. The CDR3 spans 14 residues. The CDR3 is CASSQDLGATGAFF. For the CDR3, the DNA is TGCGCCAGCAGCCAAGATCTAGGGGCCACGGGAGCTTTCTTT.

The chain links TRBV6-5 to TRBJ2-7, with TRBD1 as a possible D gene (6 bases). The CDR3 contains 14 residues. Looked up from germline, CDR1 is MNHEY and CDR2 is SVGAGI. Trimming removed 0 bases at V and 4 bases at J, with 10 bases between. CDR3 sequence: CASSYSGQKYEQYF. The CDR3 nucleotides read TGTGCCAGCAGTTACTCCGGACAGAAATACGAGCAGTACTTC.

This clonotype occurred a few times. The chain is built from TRBV4-2 and TRBJ2-2; 7 positions agree with TRBD2. The CDR3 is made up of 16 amino acids. From germline, CDR1 is LGHNA and CDR2 YNFKEQ. V gave up 5 bases and J gave up 4 bases; unmatched junction bases: 10. This CDR3 is CASSSRLASGTGELFF. CDR3 DNA sequence: TGTGCCAGCAGCTCTCGACTAGCATCCGGCACCGGGGAGCTGTTTTTT.

V usage is TRBV21-1 and J usage is TRBJ2-7; the D call in the table, TRBD1, was not verified against the DNA. TRBV21-1 is marked as a pseudogene. There are 16 residues in the CDR3. DNA of the CDR3: TGTGCCAGCAGCCTCAGGGGGACAAACTTTTTTTACGAGCAGTACTTC. Protein: CASSLRGTNFFYEQYF.

This clonotype came up a few times. This chain links TRBV7-3 with TRBJ1-1, with 8 bases lining up with TRBD1. The V segment lost 2 bases and the J segment 3 bases; nucleotides outside the gene matches: 11. The CDR3 extends over 17 amino acids. Germline CDR1 is SGHTA and CDR2 is FQGTGA. In nucleotides, the CDR3 is TGTGCCAGCAGCTTATCGGGCAGGGGGCAGGCGGACACTGAAGCTTTCTTT. Its protein product is CASSLSGRGQADTEAFF.

V gene TRBV6-5 combines with J gene TRBJ2-5; D possibly corresponds to TRBD2 (6 bases). Germline V lookup: CDR1 MNHEY, CDR2 SVGAGI. The V end lost 6 bases, the J end lost 5 bases, and 16 bases lay between the germline ends. There are 14 residues in the CDR3. This CDR3 is CASSPLEGEETQYF. In DNA form, the CDR3 reads TGTGCCAGCAGCCCGCTGGAGGGCGAGGAGACCCAGTACTTC.

This clonotype has more than one count but fewer than ten. The chain has TRBV6-2 or TRBV6-3 and TRBJ2-1; 7 bases fit TRBD1. CDR1 and CDR2 from the germline V gene are MNHEY and SVGEGT. CDR3 length equals 15 residues. The junction had 7 bases not matched to a gene; V was cut back by 5 bases and J by 3 bases. The CDR3 DNA reads TGTGCCAGCAGTCCCGACAGGGTAAGCTACAATGAGCAGTTCTTC. It translates to CASSPDRVSYNEQFF.

This clonotype was seen a handful of times. The chain couples TRBV9 to TRBJ1-3; 7 positions match TRBD1. J was trimmed by 0 bases and V by 1 base; bases with no gene match: 10. Germline V CDR1 and CDR2: SGDLS, YYNGEE. The CDR3 is made up of 18 amino acids. The DNA of the CDR3 is TGTGCCAGCAGCGTAACCCCTATTGACAGGGCCTCTGGAAACACCATATATTTT. Translating gives CASSVTPIDRASGNTIYF.

This clonotype has just a few counts. This chain connects TRBV5-5 to TRBJ1-5, with TRBD1 as a possible D gene (5 bases). This CDR3 comprises 17 residues. Looked up from germline, CDR1 is SGHKS and CDR2 is YYEKEE (reference sequence). Trimming left V 4 bases short and J 3 bases short, with 20 bases between. CDR3 loop: CASSELPGRTYNQPQHF. CDR3 nucleotides: TGTGCCAGCAGCGAACTACCGGGACGGACCTACAATCAGCCCCAGCATTTT.

The sample holds many counts of this clonotype. The chain is built from TRBV7-2 and TRBJ2-3; a weak D match, TRBD1 (5 bases). The V and J ends lost 0 bases and 2 bases respectively, with 12 bases between them. The germline CDR1 and CDR2 sequences are SGHTA and FQGNSA. The CDR3 is 16 residues long. CDR3 amino acids: CASSLARDRYTDTQYF. The CDR3 nucleotides are TGTGCCAGCAGCTTAGCCCGAGACAGATACACAGATACGCAGTATTTT.

This clonotype has just a few counts. The chain is built from TRBV4-2 and TRBJ2-6, with 12 positions matching TRBD1. CDR1 is LGHNA and CDR2 is YNFKEQ in the germline V gene. This CDR3 spans 19 amino acids. Trimming took 3 bases from V and 4 from J; bases not matched to a gene: 10. The CDR3 here is CASSQMGDRGLLGANVLTF. The CDR3, as DNA: TGTGCCAGCAGCCAGATGGGGGACAGGGGGCTTCTAGGGGCCAACGTCCTGACTTTC.

Ten or more counts support this clonotype. This sequence joins TRBV6-6 and TRBJ1-5, with D possibly TRBD1 on 6 matching bases. Germline V lookup: CDR1 MNHNY, CDR2 SVGAGI (reference sequence). V was clipped by 5 bases and J by 6 bases, with 17 bases between them. This CDR3 is built from 15 residues. The chain's CDR3 is CASSQGQRSGQPQHF. CDR3 in DNA: TGTGCCAGCAGTCAAGGACAGCGCTCTGGTCAGCCCCAGCATTTT.

CDR3 amino acids: CASSTSGGPYEQYF. CDR3 coding DNA: TGTGCCAGCAGCACTAGCGGGGGCCCCTACGAGCAGTACTTC. The V call is TRBV7-2, the J call TRBJ2-7; 11 bases line up with TRBD2. Germline V gene lookup returns CDR1 SGHTA and CDR2 FQGNSA. V lost 5 bases and J lost 2; bases outside the gene matches: 2. The CDR3 extends over 14 amino acids.

This clonotype was recorded a few times. The genes are TRBV5-1 and TRBJ2-2; tentatively, D is TRBD1 or TRBD2 (5 bases each). V was cut by 0 bases and J by 5 bases, with 11 bases left in between. The CDR3 runs 15 residues. Germline assignment: CDR1 SGHRS and CDR2 YFSETQ. Written as DNA, the CDR3 is TGCGCCAGCAGCTTGGATACGGGGCCAACCGGGGAGCTGTTTTTT. Translating gives CASSLDTGPTGELFF.

The V gene is TRBV6-2 or TRBV6-3, the J gene TRBJ1-2; D is undetermined. CDR3 size: 10 residues. V lost 8 bases, J lost 7 bases, and 8 bases lay in between. Germline V gene lookup returns CDR1 MNHEY and CDR2 SVGEGT. The DNA for the CDR3 is TGTGCCAGCGGTCCCGGTGGCTACACCTTC. Its protein product is CASGPGGYTF.

This clonotype has more than one count but fewer than ten. V is TRBV5-1 and J is TRBJ2-1; the D gene is possibly TRBD2 (6 bases). There are 12 residues in the CDR3. The V end lost 4 bases, the J end lost 10 bases, and 12 bases lay between the germline ends. Germline V gene sequence: CDR1 SGHRS, CDR2 YFSETQ. The CDR3 DNA is TGCGCCAGCAGCGGGGACTCCCCGGAGCAGTTCTTC. It encodes CASSGDSPEQFF.

This clonotype has only a few counts. V and J are TRBV20-1 and TRBJ1-5; D is perhaps TRBD1 (6 bases). Trimming removed 6 bases from V and 7 bases from J, with 13 bases in between. The germline V gene encodes CDR1 DFQATT and CDR2 SNEGSKA (reference sequence). The length of the CDR3 is 12 residues. This chain's CDR3 is CSAMDSFQPQHF. In DNA, the CDR3 is TGCAGTGCAATGGACAGTTTCCAGCCCCAGCATTTT.

This clonotype was observed many times. This chain uses TRBV4-1 with TRBJ2-3; perhaps D is TRBD1 or TRBD2 (5 bases each). This CDR3 spans 17 amino acids. From germline, CDR1 is MGHRA and CDR2 YSYEKL. Trimming removed 4 bases at V and 4 bases at J, with 21 bases between. Written as DNA, the CDR3 is TGCGCCAGCAGCCTAGCGTGGGGCCCGGGGCTCTCAGATACGCAGTATTTT. It encodes CASSLAWGPGLSDTQYF.

The chain joins TRBV24-1 to TRBJ2-5; D unresolved. The V gene's germline CDR1 is KGHDR and CDR2 SFDVKD. V was cut by 5 bases and J by 1 base, with 13 bases left in between. This CDR3 is 15 amino acids long. The CDR3 sequence is CATSAALGIQETQYF. In nucleotides, the CDR3 is TGTGCCACCAGTGCCGCTCTTGGAATCCAAGAGACCCAGTACTTC.

The chain uses TRBV12-3 or TRBV12-4 and TRBJ2-2; the match to TRBD1 covers 8 bases. After removal of 5 bases from V and 1 base from J, the junction contained 9 bases not matched to a gene. CDR3 length equals 17 residues. The CDR3 spells CASSPRTGRGNTGELFF. Here the CDR3 DNA reads TGTGCCAGCAGTCCCCGGACAGGGCGGGGGAACACCGGGGAGCTGTTTTTT.